This TCR beta chain originates from a study of beta chain features in type 1 diabetes. Regarding the study as a whole: Significant though moderate, a shortening of TCRB CDR3s appeared in all four CD4+ subsets of Type 1 diabetes patients.

Germline trimming cut 0 bases from V and 7 bases from J; bases unmatched to any gene: 5. Per the germline V gene, CDR1 is SGHRS and CDR2 is YFSETQ. CDR3 length: 14 amino acids. Investigators reverse transcribed all isolated RNA, so they sequenced expressed TCRB transcripts. Using immunoSEQ multiplex PCR, the repertoire was profiled, and TCRdb retains in-frame clones only, with some absent. The table includes around 160,000 clones, around 9% detected once. Details on this clone: Antigen unknown.

The sequenced material came from central memory CD4+ T cells from blood. The receptor's source is a woman in her 30s with type 1 diabetes. J is TRBJ1-1 and V is TRBV5-1, with 8 bases that match TRBD1. CDR3 sequence (DNA): TGCGCCAGCAGCTTGGAGACAGGGGTGAATGAAGCTTTCTTT. Its protein product is CASSLETGVNEAFF.